The clone carrying this T cell receptor beta chain was observed once. This record comes from a study of T cell changes during pregnancy in multiple sclerosis. There are 14 residues in the CDR3. The V end lost 5 bases, the J end lost 3 bases, and 10 bases lay between the germline ends. The V gene's germline CDR1 is MNHNY and CDR2 SVGAGI (reference sequence). Assay: immunoSEQ multiplex PCR; the TCRdb copy retains only in-frame clones and omits some. Here the sample spans 45,000 to 50,000 clones, about 90% being singletons. Specimen: CD4+ T cells from peripheral blood mononuclear cells, collected in the second trimester of pregnancy. The chain carries TRBV6-6 and TRBJ1-4; no definite D call. This sequence was found in a female donor in good health, enrolled as a control in a pregnancy study. DNA of the CDR3: TGTGCCAGCAGTATGGGCAGATCTAATGAAAAACTGTTTTTT. It translates to CASSMGRSNEKLFF.